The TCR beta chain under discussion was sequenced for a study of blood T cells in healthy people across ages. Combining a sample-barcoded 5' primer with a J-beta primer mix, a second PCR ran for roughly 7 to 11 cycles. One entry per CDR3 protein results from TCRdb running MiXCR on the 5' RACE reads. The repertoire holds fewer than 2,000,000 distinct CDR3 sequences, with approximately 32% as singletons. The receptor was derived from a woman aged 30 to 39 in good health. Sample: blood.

For the CDR3, the DNA is TGTGCCAGCAGCAATTCCCTTGGGGAGGGGGAGCAGTACTTC. This sequence encodes CASSNSLGEGEQYF. The gene calls are TRBV7-9 and TRBJ2-5, with D perhaps TRBD2 (7 bases). V was pared by 5 bases and J by 11 bases, with 21 bases between. The germline gives CDR1 SEHNR, CDR2 FQNEAQ (reference sequence). The CDR3 loop spans 14 amino acids.